A selection of T cell receptor beta chains follows, all from one sample in a study of T cells in Graves' hyperthyroidism and ophthalmopathy. TCRdb fed the multiplex PCR reads into MiXCR, producing one record per CDR3 protein. In the table there are around 200,000 distinct CDR3 sequences, about 18% of which are singletons. The material sequenced was blood. These receptor sequences come from a man aged 35-49 years with Graves' hyperthyroidism. Both conserved end residues are part of each CDR3. Fields, in order: CDR3 length, clone size, D gene, V gene, J gene, CDR3 protein, CDR3 DNA. A D gene is named only where the DNA matches it firmly. Expanded clones are given a class, and other clones once, few, many or no size at all.

len: 16
abundance: few
d_gene: TRBD2
v_gene: TRBV6-1
j_gene: TRBJ2-3
CDR3aa: CASSYLIAGGPDTQYF
CDR3nt: TGTGCCAGCAGTTATTTGATAGCGGGGGGGCCGGATACGCAGTATTTT

len: 14
abundance: many
d_gene: NA
v_gene: TRBV28
j_gene: TRBJ1-1
CDR3aa: CASLGWGGGTEAFF
CDR3nt: TGTGCCAGTTTGGGGTGGGGTGGTGGGACTGAAGCTTTCTTT

len: 12
abundance: many
d_gene: NA
v_gene: TRBV20-1
j_gene: TRBJ2-7
CDR3aa: CSARGFPFEQYF
CDR3nt: TGCAGTGCCAGGGGATTCCCTTTCGAGCAGTACTTC

len: 12
abundance: many
d_gene: NA
v_gene: TRBV12-3/TRBV12-4
j_gene: TRBJ1-3
CDR3aa: CASSFEGYTIYF
CDR3nt: TGTGCCAGCAGTTTCGAGGGTTACACCATATATTTT

len: 13
abundance: few
d_gene: NA
v_gene: TRBV28
j_gene: TRBJ1-5
CDR3aa: CASCQGISRPQHF
CDR3nt: TGTGCCAGCTGCCAAGGGATCTCTAGGCCCCAGCATTTT

len: 14
abundance: few
d_gene: NA
v_gene: TRBV20-1
j_gene: TRBJ2-7
CDR3aa: CSASRGGPAYEQYF
CDR3nt: TGCAGTGCTAGTCGAGGTGGGCCCGCCTACGAGCAGTACTTC

len: 14
abundance: many
d_gene: NA
v_gene: TRBV7-2
j_gene: TRBJ2-1
CDR3aa: CASSPGSSYNEQFF
CDR3nt: TGTGCCAGCAGCCCGGGGAGCTCCTACAATGAGCAGTTCTTC

len: 13
abundance: few
d_gene: NA
v_gene: TRBV20-1
j_gene: TRBJ2-1
CDR3aa: CSASESSYNEQFF
CDR3nt: TGCAGTGCTAGTGAGAGCTCCTACAATGAGCAGTTCTTC

len: 21
abundance: few
d_gene: TRBD1
v_gene: TRBV5-5
j_gene: TRBJ1-1
CDR3aa: CASSLEEGDRGNKIGVTEAFF
CDR3nt: TGTGCCAGCAGCTTGGAGGAGGGGGACAGGGGGAATAAAATTGGGGTCACTGAAGCTTTCTTT

len: 17
abundance: NA
d_gene: TRBD1
v_gene: TRBV27
j_gene: TRBJ1-2
CDR3aa: CASRSAGTGAFSYGYTF
CDR3nt: TGTGCCAGCAGGTCAGCCGGGACAGGGGCTTTTAGCTATGGCTACACCTTC

len: 14
abundance: many
d_gene: NA
v_gene: TRBV7-9
j_gene: TRBJ2-5
CDR3aa: CASSFPIGVETQYF
CDR3nt: TGTGCCAGCAGCTTCCCGATAGGCGTAGAGACCCAGTACTTC

len: 18
abundance: once
d_gene: TRBD2
v_gene: TRBV20-1
j_gene: TRBJ2-3
CDR3aa: CSARRPGLAGANTDTQYF
CDR3nt: TGCAGTGCTAGGCGCCCGGGACTAGCGGGGGCGAACACAGATACGCAGTATTTT

len: 15
abundance: NA
d_gene: NA
v_gene: TRBV6-1
j_gene: TRBJ1-2
CDR3aa: CASRPRDLANYGYTF
CDR3nt: TGTGCCAGCAGACCCCGGGACCTCGCTAACTATGGCTACACCTTC

len: 16
abundance: many
d_gene: TRBD1
v_gene: TRBV20-1
j_gene: TRBJ2-3
CDR3aa: CSAENRQGTSTDTQYF
CDR3nt: TGCAGTGCTGAAAACCGACAGGGAACTAGCACAGATACGCAGTATTTT

len: 15
abundance: many
d_gene: NA
v_gene: TRBV9
j_gene: TRBJ1-5
CDR3aa: CASSVGKIAGQPQHF
CDR3nt: TGTGCCAGCAGCGTAGGTAAAATTGCCGGTCAGCCCCAGCATTTT

len: 15
abundance: NA
d_gene: TRBD1
v_gene: TRBV7-3
j_gene: TRBJ2-7
CDR3aa: CVSSWTRGQGYEQYF
CDR3nt: TGTGTCAGCAGCTGGACGCGTGGACAGGGGTACGAGCAGTACTTC

len: 12
abundance: many
d_gene: NA
v_gene: TRBV7-9
j_gene: TRBJ2-3
CDR3aa: CASSFTEDTQYF
CDR3nt: TGTGCCAGCAGCTTTACCGAGGATACGCAGTATTTT

len: 14
abundance: NA
d_gene: NA
v_gene: TRBV19
j_gene: TRBJ2-7
CDR3aa: CASSIGAGPYEQYF
CDR3nt: TGTGCCAGTAGTATTGGCGCCGGACCCTACGAGCAGTACTTC

len: 16
abundance: many
d_gene: TRBD2
v_gene: TRBV6-2/TRBV6-3
j_gene: TRBJ2-5
CDR3aa: CASSYLGLAGGETQYF
CDR3nt: TGTGCCAGCAGTTACTTAGGACTAGCGGGGGGCGAGACCCAGTACTTC

len: 15
abundance: many
d_gene: TRBD2
v_gene: TRBV20-1
j_gene: TRBJ2-5
CDR3aa: CSAKGTSGDQETQYF
CDR3nt: TGCAGTGCTAAAGGGACTAGCGGGGACCAAGAGACCCAGTACTTC

len: 13
abundance: few
d_gene: NA
v_gene: TRBV7-3
j_gene: TRBJ2-2
CDR3aa: CASSDTSPGELFF
CDR3nt: TGTGCCAGCAGCGATACTAGCCCCGGGGAGCTGTTTTTT

len: 17
abundance: many
d_gene: NA
v_gene: TRBV6-2/TRBV6-3
j_gene: TRBJ2-7
CDR3aa: CASSYSRRVEGRYEQYF
CDR3nt: TGTGCCAGCAGTTACTCGCGCCGGGTCGAGGGAAGATACGAGCAGTACTTC

len: 16
abundance: many
d_gene: TRBD2
v_gene: TRBV28
j_gene: TRBJ2-3
CDR3aa: CASSFSPSGETDTQYF
CDR3nt: TGTGCCAGCAGTTTTAGCCCTAGCGGGGAGACAGATACGCAGTATTTT

len: 13
abundance: NA
d_gene: TRBD1
v_gene: TRBV12-3/TRBV12-4
j_gene: TRBJ1-2
CDR3aa: CASSDRGGRGYTF
CDR3nt: TGTGCCAGCAGTGACAGGGGAGGTCGGGGCTACACCTTC

len: 16
abundance: many
d_gene: NA
v_gene: TRBV28
j_gene: TRBJ2-7
CDR3aa: CASRGAGAGESYEQYF
CDR3nt: TGTGCCAGCAGAGGTGCTGGTGCAGGTGAGTCCTACGAGCAGTACTTC

len: 13
abundance: many
d_gene: NA
v_gene: TRBV7-3
j_gene: TRBJ1-1
CDR3aa: CASSLTGTTEAFF
CDR3nt: TGTGCCAGCAGCTTAACGGGGACCACTGAAGCTTTCTTT

len: 17
abundance: many
d_gene: TRBD1
v_gene: TRBV7-8
j_gene: TRBJ1-5
CDR3aa: CASSLPRTTGVHQPQHF
CDR3nt: TGTGCCAGCAGCTTACCACGGACGACAGGGGTCCATCAGCCCCAGCATTTT

len: 13
abundance: many
d_gene: NA
v_gene: TRBV20-1
j_gene: TRBJ2-5
CDR3aa: CSAIKVLQETQYF
CDR3nt: TGCAGTGCTATTAAAGTCTTACAAGAGACCCAGTACTTC

len: 11
abundance: many
d_gene: NA
v_gene: TRBV28
j_gene: TRBJ2-3
CDR3aa: CASSSRDTQYF
CDR3nt: TGTGCCAGCAGTTCCAGAGATACGCAGTATTTT

len: 15
abundance: many
d_gene: NA
v_gene: TRBV15
j_gene: TRBJ2-1
CDR3aa: CATRWGQNSYNEQFF
CDR3nt: TGTGCCACCAGATGGGGCCAGAACTCCTACAATGAGCAGTTCTTC

len: 14
abundance: many
d_gene: TRBD2
v_gene: TRBV20-1
j_gene: TRBJ2-3
CDR3aa: CSARSSGPTDTQYF
CDR3nt: TGCAGTGCTAGAAGTAGCGGGCCCACAGATACGCAGTATTTT

len: 17
abundance: many
d_gene: TRBD1
v_gene: TRBV5-1
j_gene: TRBJ2-7
CDR3aa: CASSISTRDRFTYEQYF
CDR3nt: TGCGCCAGCAGCATATCTACACGGGACAGGTTCACCTACGAGCAGTACTTC

len: 13
abundance: many
d_gene: NA
v_gene: TRBV5-1
j_gene: TRBJ1-5
CDR3aa: CASSLEADQPQHF
CDR3nt: TGCGCCAGCAGCTTGGAGGCAGATCAGCCCCAGCATTTT

len: 16
abundance: many
d_gene: TRBD1
v_gene: TRBV24-1
j_gene: TRBJ2-1
CDR3aa: CATSDRLGDTGVKQFF
CDR3nt: TGTGCCACCAGTGACCGGTTAGGGGACACAGGGGTAAAGCAGTTCTTC

len: 18
abundance: few
d_gene: TRBD1
v_gene: TRBV19
j_gene: TRBJ2-3
CDR3aa: CASIPGRLGTGESDTQYF
CDR3nt: TGTGCCAGTATACCGGGGAGACTTGGGACAGGGGAATCGGATACGCAGTATTTT

len: 13
abundance: many
d_gene: NA
v_gene: TRBV2
j_gene: TRBJ1-5
CDR3aa: CASKSGENQPQHF
CDR3nt: TGTGCCAGCAAATCAGGGGAGAATCAGCCCCAGCATTTT